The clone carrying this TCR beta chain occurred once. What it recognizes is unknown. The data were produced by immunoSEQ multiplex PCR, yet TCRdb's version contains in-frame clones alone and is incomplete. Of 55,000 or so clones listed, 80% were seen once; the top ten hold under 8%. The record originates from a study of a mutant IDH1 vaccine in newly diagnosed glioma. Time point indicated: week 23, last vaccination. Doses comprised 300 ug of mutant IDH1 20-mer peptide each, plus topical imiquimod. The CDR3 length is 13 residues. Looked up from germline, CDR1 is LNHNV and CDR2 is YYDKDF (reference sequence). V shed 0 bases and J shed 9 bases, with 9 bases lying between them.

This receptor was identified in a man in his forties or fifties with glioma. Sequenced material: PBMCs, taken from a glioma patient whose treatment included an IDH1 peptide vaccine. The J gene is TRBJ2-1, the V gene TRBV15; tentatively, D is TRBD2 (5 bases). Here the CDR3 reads CATSRDGGSEQFF. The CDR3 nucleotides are TGTGCCACCAGCAGAGATGGTGGGAGTGAGCAGTTCTTC.